This is a list of T cell receptor beta chains from one sample in a study of spatial heterogeneity in lung cancer. One entry per CDR3 protein results from TCRdb running MiXCR on the 5' RACE reads. In the table there are 4,500 to 5,000 distinct CDR3 sequences, around 11% of which are singletons. The sample was lung tumor tissue, taken at surgery. These receptors all come from a male donor with early-stage non-small cell lung cancer. Each CDR3 is given with its conserved first and last residue. The order of the fields is J gene, V gene, D gene, clone size, CDR3 DNA, CDR3 protein. D genes are given only for firm matches. Clone size is stated in some rows and not others, as once, few, many or a class when expanded.

>TRBJ1-1|TRBV6-2/TRBV6-3|TRBD1|many
TGTGCCACAGGGGGCGGGACTGAAGCTTTCTTT
CATGGGTEAFF
>TRBJ2-3|TRBV3-1|TRBD2|many
TGTGCCAGCAGCCAAGATTTGGAGCGGGAGGGCCTTAATACGCAGTATTTT
CASSQDLEREGLNTQYF
>TRBJ2-6|TRBV5-1|TRBD1|medium-sized
TGCGCCAGCAGCTCGGGACAGGGGGACGCTGGGGCCAACGTCCTGACTTTC
CASSSGQGDAGANVLTF
>TRBJ2-5|TRBV6-6|.|many
TGTGCCAGCAGTTACTTAGCTTCAGAGACCCAGTACTTC
CASSYLASETQYF
>TRBJ2-1|TRBV14|TRBD2|medium-sized
TGTGCCAGCAGCGGGGGACTAGCGGTCCCCAGCTCCTACAATGAGCAGTTCTTC
CASSGGLAVPSSYNEQFF
>TRBJ2-1|TRBV7-8|.|many
TGTGCCAGCAGCTCCCCTCAGGGGACCCCCAATGAGCAGTTCTTC
CASSSPQGTPNEQFF
>TRBJ2-1|TRBV9|TRBD2|many
TGTGCCAGCAGCGTAGCTGCGGGGGGGTTCTATGAGCAGTTCTTC
CASSVAAGGFYEQFF
>TRBJ2-7|TRBV9|TRBD1|medium-sized
TGTGCCAGCAGCGGTCAGGGGGCCTACGAGCAGTACTTC
CASSGQGAYEQYF
>TRBJ2-5|TRBV12-3/TRBV12-4|TRBD1|many
TGTGCCAGCAGTCCCTCGGACAGGTCGACCCAGTACTTC
CASSPSDRSTQYF
>TRBJ2-3|TRBV20-1|.|.
TGCAGTGCTAGAGATTCGGCGGCGCAGTATTTT
CSARDSAAQYF
>TRBJ2-6|TRBV7-3|.|many
TGTGCCAGCAGCTTACTCGGACGGGCCTCTGGGGCCAACGTCCTGACTTTC
CASSLLGRASGANVLTF
>TRBJ2-7|TRBV7-8|.|medium-sized
TGTGCCAGCAGCTTAGACAATCTGGGGGTTTACGAGCAGTACTTC
CASSLDNLGVYEQYF
>TRBJ2-7|TRBV6-4|TRBD1|medium-sized
TGTGCCAGCACCTCCGGGACAGGGTCCTACGAGCAGTACTTC
CASTSGTGSYEQYF
>TRBJ2-3|TRBV2|TRBD2|.
TGTGCCAGCTTGCTAGCGGGAAGCACAGATACGCAGTATTTT
CASLLAGSTDTQYF
>TRBJ2-2|TRBV28|TRBD2|medium-sized
TGTGCCAGCACCCTTGGGCTAGCGGGACGGACCGGGGAGCTGTTTTTT
CASTLGLAGRTGELFF
>TRBJ2-2|TRBV20-1|TRBD2|many
TGCAGTGCTAGAGCAACTAGCGGGAGGGCCCCCGGGGAGCTGTTTTTT
CSARATSGRAPGELFF
>TRBJ2-7|TRBV20-1|.|many
TGCAGTGCTAGGGACGGAGCGTTAAGCTCCTACGAGCAGTACTTC
CSARDGALSSYEQYF
>TRBJ2-1|TRBV20-1|.|medium-sized
TGCAGTGCGTCCACAGGGCCCTACAATGAGCAGTTCTTC
CSASTGPYNEQFF
>TRBJ1-4|TRBV20-1|TRBD1|.
TGCAGTGCTAGGAAGACAGGGGAGGGTGAAAAACTGTTTTTT
CSARKTGEGEKLFF
>TRBJ2-5|TRBV5-4|.|many
TGTGCCAGCAGGGACGGACTCCCAAACCAGGAGACCCAGTACTTC
CASRDGLPNQETQYF
>TRBJ2-3|TRBV20-1|.|many
TGCATGACAGATACGCAGTATTTT
CMTDTQYF
>TRBJ2-5|TRBV9|.|many
TGTGCCAGCAGCGTAGGTCCAATGGCAGAGACCCAGTACTTC
CASSVGPMAETQYF
>TRBJ2-1|TRBV7-8|.|medium-sized
TGTGCCAGCAGCTTGCTCGATGAGCAGTTCTTC
CASSLLDEQFF
>TRBJ2-3|TRBV14|TRBD1|many
TGTGCCAGCAGCCAAGAGTTAAAAAGGACAGGAATCACAGATACGCAGTATTTT
CASSQELKRTGITDTQYF
>TRBJ2-3|TRBV2|.|many
TGTGCCAGTAGGATAGCGGTAAACACAGATACGCAGTATTTT
CASRIAVNTDTQYF
>TRBJ1-1|TRBV20-1|.|few
TGCAGTGCTAATTACCAGGTCCTCGGGACTGAAGCTTTCTTT
CSANYQVLGTEAFF
>TRBJ2-2|TRBV4-3|TRBD1|many
TGCGCCAGCAGCCGGACAGGGGGGACCGGGGAGCTGTTTTTT
CASSRTGGTGELFF
>TRBJ2-7|TRBV20-1|.|many
TGCAGTGCTAGAGTAACGGCGTACGAGCAGTACTTC
CSARVTAYEQYF
>TRBJ2-3|TRBV10-3|.|many
TGTGCCATCAGTGATAAGGGGGAGGGCCAAAGCACAGATACGCAGTATTTT
CAISDKGEGQSTDTQYF
>TRBJ1-1|TRBV30|.|medium-sized
TGTGCCTGGAGTGGAGAGACGGTATCCGGGAACACTGAAGCTTTCTTT
CAWSGETVSGNTEAFF
>TRBJ1-5|TRBV12-3/TRBV12-4|.|.
TGTGCCAGCAGTCCTACTGGTAGCAATCAGCCCCAGCATTTT
CASSPTGSNQPQHF
>TRBJ1-2|TRBV29-1|.|many
TGCAGCGTTGAGCCCTCCGGAGGCGACTATGGCTACACCTTC
CSVEPSGGDYGYTF
>TRBJ2-3|TRBV9|TRBD2|medium-sized
TGTGCCAGCAGCGTAGGACGGGGACTACGTAGCACAGATACGCAGTATTTT
CASSVGRGLRSTDTQYF
>TRBJ2-2|TRBV20-1|.|many
TGCAGTGCTAGATGGACCGGGGAGCTGTTTTTT
CSARWTGELFF
>TRBJ2-1|TRBV6-2/TRBV6-3|.|medium-sized
TGTGCCAGCACCCCCTGGGGCAGCTACAATGAGCAGTTCTTC
CASTPWGSYNEQFF
>TRBJ2-5|TRBV11-3|TRBD2|many
TGTGCCAGCAGCAAAGGACTAGCGGGGGGTGAGACCCAGTACTTC
CASSKGLAGGETQYF
>TRBJ2-7|TRBV3-1|TRBD1|medium-sized
TGTGCCAGCAGCCAATTCCGGAGACAGGGCTCCTACGAGCAGTACTTC
CASSQFRRQGSYEQYF
>TRBJ2-7|TRBV18|TRBD1|many
TGTGCCAGCTCAGAGGGACAGTCGGTGGGCTCCTACGAGCAGTACTTC
CASSEGQSVGSYEQYF
>TRBJ1-5|TRBV10-3|TRBD1|medium-sized
TGTGCCACGGGACAGCCCAATCAGCCCCAGCATTTT
CATGQPNQPQHF
>TRBJ2-2|TRBV28|.|medium-sized
TGTGCCAGCAAGCCGGACGGCGCGAACACCGGGGAGCTGTTTTTT
CASKPDGANTGELFF
>TRBJ2-1|TRBV12-3/TRBV12-4|.|medium-sized
TGTGCCAGCAGTTTAGCCTTTGGTCATGTGGGCAATGAGCAGTTCTTC
CASSLAFGHVGNEQFF
>TRBJ2-1|TRBV6-5|.|.
TGTGCCAGCGAGACAGATCTCGGTGAGCAGTTCTTC
CASETDLGEQFF
>TRBJ2-7|TRBV24-1|.|many
TGTGCCACCAGTGAGGCCGGGGAGCGGTCCTACGAGCAGTACTTC
CATSEAGERSYEQYF
>TRBJ2-7|TRBV7-8|.|many
TGTGCCAGCAGCCAATTCGTAGGGGTATTCTACGAGCAGTACTTC
CASSQFVGVFYEQYF
>TRBJ2-7|TRBV20-1|.|medium-sized
TGCAGTGCTAGCCAGGGTAGCTCCTACGAGCAGTACTTC
CSASQGSSYEQYF
>TRBJ2-5|TRBV7-9|TRBD1|many
TGTGCCAGCAGCGCGGGACAGGGCCAAGAGACCCAGTACTTC
CASSAGQGQETQYF
>TRBJ2-5|TRBV5-1|.|few
TGCGCCAGCAGCGCGGACCGGGGAGAGACCCAGTACTTC
CASSADRGETQYF
>TRBJ1-2|TRBV7-9|.|medium-sized
TGTGCCAGCAGCTTAGGAGGGGTCTATGGCTACACCTTC
CASSLGGVYGYTF
>TRBJ1-4|TRBV5-6|TRBD1|many
TGTGCCAGCAGCTCCAACAGGGGGCAAAAACTGTTTTTT
CASSSNRGQKLFF
>TRBJ1-5|TRBV5-5|.|many
TGTGCCAGCAGCCCTTCTATAAATCAGCCCCAGCATTTT
CASSPSINQPQHF
>TRBJ2-5|TRBV7-2|TRBD2|.
TGTGCCAGCAGCTTAACCGGGACTAGCGCGGAGACCCAGTACTTC
CASSLTGTSAETQYF